Sequencing of this TCR beta chain was carried out in a study of OX40 agonist ivuxolimab in advanced cancers. Trimming pared 0 bases from V and 8 bases from J, leaving 16 bases between. Germline CDR1 and CDR2: LGHNA and YNFKEQ. This CDR3 has 15 residues. Sequencing was performed with immunoSEQ multiplex PCR; in TCRdb, only in-frame clones are kept and a portion is missing. In the table there are 99,000 or so clones, more than 95% of which are singletons. The TCR originated in an adult with an advanced solid tumor such as melanoma, head and neck, liver or kidney cancer. Sequences were derived from CD4+ or CD8+ T cells sorted from blood, sampled in a trial of the OX40 agonist ivuxolimab. This rearrangement joins TRBV4-2 to TRBJ1-2, with no clear D. CDR3 nucleotide sequence: TGTGCCAGCAGCCAAGAGGTGCGGGATCTAGAGGGCTACACCTTC. As protein: CASSQEVRDLEGYTF.